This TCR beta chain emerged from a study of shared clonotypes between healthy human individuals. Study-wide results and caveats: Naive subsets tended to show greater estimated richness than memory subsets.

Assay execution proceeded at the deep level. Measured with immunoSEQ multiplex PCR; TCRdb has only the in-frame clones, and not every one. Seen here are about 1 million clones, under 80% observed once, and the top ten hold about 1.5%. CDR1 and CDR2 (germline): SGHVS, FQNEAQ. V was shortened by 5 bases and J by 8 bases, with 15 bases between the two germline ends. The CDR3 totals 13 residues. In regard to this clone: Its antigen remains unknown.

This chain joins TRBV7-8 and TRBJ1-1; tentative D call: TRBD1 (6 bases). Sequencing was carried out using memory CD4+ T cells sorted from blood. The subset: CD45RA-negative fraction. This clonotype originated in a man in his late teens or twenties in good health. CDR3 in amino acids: CASSPLRQAEAFF. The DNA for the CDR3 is TGTGCCAGCAGCCCCCTCCGACAGGCAGAAGCTTTCTTT.